This paragraph reports one T cell receptor beta chain. Its antigen is still unknown. The V gene's germline CDR1 is LNHDA and CDR2 SQIVND (reference sequence). The length of the CDR3 is 14 residues. The V end was cut by 3 bases, the J end by 10 bases, with 13 bases between. This sample was taken from a study of tissue T cells after allogeneic stem cell transplantation. Study results and caveats: Few T cell clones were shared across patients, but motif clusters showed tissue-specific shared signatures.

Sequencing was performed with immunoSEQ multiplex PCR; in TCRdb, only in-frame clones are kept and a portion is missing. The sample includes 500 to 550 clones, about three fifths of them seen just once. This receptor was taken from a female patient aged 35 to 69 with steroid-refractory graft-versus-host disease after an allogeneic stem cell transplant. Part of the T cells may come from the graft donor. The J gene is TRBJ1-6, the V gene TRBV19, with D possibly TRBD1 on 6 matching bases. This material consisted of spleen tissue, taken at autopsy. DNA for the CDR3: TGTGCCAGTAGTATCGACGGGGGCGGGTCACCCCTCCACTTT. This gives the protein CASSIDGGGSPLHF.